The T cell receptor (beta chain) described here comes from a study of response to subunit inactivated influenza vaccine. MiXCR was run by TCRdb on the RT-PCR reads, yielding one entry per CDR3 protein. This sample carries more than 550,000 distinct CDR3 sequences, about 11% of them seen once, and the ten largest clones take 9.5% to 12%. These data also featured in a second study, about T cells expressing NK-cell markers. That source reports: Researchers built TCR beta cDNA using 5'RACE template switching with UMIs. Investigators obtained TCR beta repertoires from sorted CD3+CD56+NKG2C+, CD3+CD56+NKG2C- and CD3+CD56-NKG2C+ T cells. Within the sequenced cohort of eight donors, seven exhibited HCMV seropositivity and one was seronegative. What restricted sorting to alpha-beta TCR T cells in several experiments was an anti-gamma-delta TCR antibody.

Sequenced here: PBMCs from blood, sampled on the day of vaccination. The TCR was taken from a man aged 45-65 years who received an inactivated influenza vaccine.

CDR3 protein: CASSYSGSRNYGYTF. CDR3 in DNA: TGTGCCAGCAGTTACTCTGGCAGCCGGAACTATGGCTACACCTTC. J is TRBJ1-2 and V is TRBV6-5; D unresolved. Trimming shortened V by 0 bases and J by 2 bases, and 10 bases separated the two germline ends. Germline V lookup: CDR1 MNHEY, CDR2 SVGAGI. There are 15 residues in the CDR3.